A single sample gave rise to the 10 T cell receptor beta chains below, sequenced in a study of T cells in women clearing cervical HPV infection. Sequenced by immunoSEQ multiplex PCR; TCRdb stores in-frame clones only, minus some. This repertoire includes under 45,000 clones. Sequencing input: blood buffy coat. The receptors originated from a woman aged 18 to 69 with a cervical HPV16 infection that either progressed to CIN3+ or cleared (not recorded which).

A note on this clone: The read ends 3 residues early relative to the CDR3; the germline J gene fills the gap. The J gene is TRBJ2-2, the V gene TRBV30, with D perhaps TRBD1 (6 bases). Germline CDR1 and CDR2: GTSNPN and SVGIG (reference sequence). This CDR3 has 15 residues. CDR3 DNA, as far as it was read: TGTGCCTGGAGTGCGGACAGATCATCTAATTCACCG. Its protein is CAWSADRSSNSP. The entire CDR3 sequence reads CAWSADRSSNSPLFF.

Comment on this clone: The CDR3 end is not reached by the read, which stops 3 residues before it; the germline J gene fills it in. The rearrangement joins TRBV19 to TRBJ2-3, with 12 nucleotides matching TRBD1. Germline loops: CDR1 LNHDA, CDR2 SQIVND (reference sequence). The CDR3 runs to 15 residues. The CDR3 bases that were read are TGTGCCATCAGCGGGACAGGGGGCCCCAATCAGCCG. Translation gives CAISGTGGPNQP. The entire CDR3 is CAISGTGGPNQPQYF.

A word on this clone: With the read ending 3 residues before the CDR3 end, the germline J gene is used to fill in that end. V is TRBV7-8 and J is TRBJ2-1, with TRBD2 identical over 10 bases. The CDR3 length is 16 residues. The germline CDR1 and CDR2 sequences are SGHVS and FQNEAQ. The V gene end was trimmed by 3 bases and the J gene end by 3 bases; junction bases not matched to a gene: 5. This CDR3 is CASSFSGTSVYNEQFF. CDR3 DNA, as far as it was read: TGTGCCAGCAGCTTCTCCGGGACTAGCGTCTACAATGAG. Full variable domain (outside the CDR3, taken from reference TRBV7-8 and TRBJ2-1): GAGVSQSPRYKVAKRGQDVALRCDPISGHVSLFWYQQALGQGPEFLTYFQNEAQLDKSGLPSDRFFAERPEGSVSTLKIQRTQQEDSAVYLCASSFSGTSVYNEQFFGPGTRLTVL.

Regarding this clone: The read falls 3 residues short of the CDR3 end, and the missing part is taken from the germline J gene. V gene TRBV29-1 combines with J gene TRBJ2-7; D may be TRBD2 (5 bases). V was pared by 7 bases and J by 3 bases, with 7 bases between. CDR1 SQVTM and CDR2 ANQGSEA come from the germline V gene. The CDR3 consists of 10 residues. The part of the CDR3 DNA that was read is TGCAGCGCCGGGGACTACGAG. Protein: CSAGDYE. The whole CDR3 protein is CSAGDYEQYF.

With regard to this clone: The read halts 3 residues ahead of the CDR3 end, with the missing end drawn from the germline J gene. V is TRBV12-3 or TRBV12-4 and J is TRBJ2-7; 8 bases agree with TRBD2. The CDR3 runs 13 residues. With V trimmed by 5 bases and J by 6 bases, 6 bases remained unmatched. CDR3 bases read: TGTGCCAGCAGTCCTCGGGGGGGAGGCGAG. It is translated as CASSPRGGGE. The full CDR3 is CASSPRGGGEQYF.

With respect to this clone: The CDR3 is cut off 3 residues early in the read; its end comes from the germline J gene. The chain uses TRBV7-9 and TRBJ2-7; a weak D match, TRBD2 (7 bases). The germline gives CDR1 SEHNR, CDR2 FQNEAQ (reference sequence). This CDR3 has 15 amino acids. V was pared by 0 bases and J by 5 bases, with 14 bases between. CDR3 loop: CASSLAVGGGDEQYF. The sequenced CDR3 bases are TGTGCCAGCAGCTTAGCGGTGGGAGGGGGGGACGAG. Looking up the rest from reference TRBV7-9 and TRBJ2-7 gives the full variable domain: DTGVSQNPRHKITKRGQNVTFRCDPISEHNRLYWYRQTLGQGPEFLTYFQNEAQLEKSRLLSDRFSAERPKGSFSTLEIQRTEQGDSAMYLCASSLAVGGGDEQYFGPGTRLTVT.

As concerns this clone: The read is 3 residues too short to cover the CDR3 end, so that end is filled in from the germline J gene. The chain recombines TRBV7-9 with TRBJ2-1, with 10 nucleotides matching TRBD2. After removal of 5 bases from V and 0 bases from J, the junction contained 1 base not matched to a gene. Germline CDR1 is SEHNR and CDR2 is FQNEAQ (reference sequence). The CDR3 is 15 residues long. The part of the CDR3 DNA that was read is TGTGCCAGCAGCCCTAGCGGGAGCTCCTACAATGAG. It encodes CASSPSGSSYNE. The CDR3 reads in full as CASSPSGSSYNEQFF. The complete variable domain, with remaining parts taken from reference TRBV7-9 and TRBJ2-1, reads DTGVSQNPRHKITKRGQNVTFRCDPISEHNRLYWYRQTLGQGPEFLTYFQNEAQLEKSRLLSDRFSAERPKGSFSTLEIQRTEQGDSAMYLCASSPSGSSYNEQFFGPGTRLTVL.

Remarks on this clone: The CDR3 extends 3 residues past the end of the read, so its final part is completed from the germline J gene. The V call is TRBV5-1, the J call TRBJ1-4; 10 positions agree with TRBD1. The CDR3 is 16 amino acids. The germline gives CDR1 SGHRS, CDR2 YFSETQ. Germline trimming cut 3 bases from V and 7 bases from J; bases unmatched to any gene: 9. The CDR3 DNA, read in part, is TGCGCCAGCAGCTCCGGGACAGGGGATGGTGGTGAAAAA. It encodes CASSSGTGDGGEK. The whole CDR3 is CASSSGTGDGGEKLFF.

A remark on this clone: The read stops 3 residues short of the end of the CDR3; the missing end is completed from the germline J gene. J is TRBJ1-5 and V is TRBV7-9; TRBD1 is a possible D gene (5 bases). Trimming shortened V by 5 bases and J by 4 bases, and 12 bases separated the two germline ends. The CDR3 runs to 14 residues. The germline CDR1 and CDR2 sequences are SEHNR and FQNEAQ (reference sequence). CDR3 loop: CASSHSGGNQPQHF. The sequenced part of the CDR3 DNA is TGTGCCAGCAGCCACTCGGGGGGGAATCAGCCC.

A word on this clone: Sequencing ends 3 residues short of the CDR3 end; the germline J gene provides the rest. The chain has TRBV5-1 and TRBJ2-5; weak D call: TRBD2 (6 bases). Trimming took 0 bases from V and 5 from J, leaving 14 bases between them. The CDR3 extends over 15 amino acids. Germline V gene lookup returns CDR1 SGHRS and CDR2 YFSETQ. Here the CDR3 reads CASSLVASAVETQYF. CDR3 DNA (partial): TGCGCCAGCAGCTTGGTGGCTAGCGCTGTCGAGACC.